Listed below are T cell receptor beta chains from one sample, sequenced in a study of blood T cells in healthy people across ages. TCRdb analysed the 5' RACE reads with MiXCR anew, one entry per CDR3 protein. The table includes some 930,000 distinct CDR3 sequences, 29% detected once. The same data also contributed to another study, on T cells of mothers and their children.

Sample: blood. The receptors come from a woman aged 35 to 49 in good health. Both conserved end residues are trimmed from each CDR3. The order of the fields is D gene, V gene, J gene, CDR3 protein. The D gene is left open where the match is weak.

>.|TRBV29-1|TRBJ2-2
SVARGSNTGELF
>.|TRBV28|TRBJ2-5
ASSLPSRGEETQY
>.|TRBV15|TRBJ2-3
ATSMRGRTDTQY
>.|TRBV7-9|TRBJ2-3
ASSFPGASAGTDTQY
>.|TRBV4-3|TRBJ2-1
ASSQVPAGYNEQF
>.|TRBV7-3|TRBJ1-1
ASSITTGTEAF
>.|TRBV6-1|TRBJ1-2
ASSVDLGGLDGYT
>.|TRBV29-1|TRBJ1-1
GARAPPTEAF
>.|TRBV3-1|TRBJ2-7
ASSVNYRYEQY
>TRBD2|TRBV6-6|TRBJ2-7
ASSSQRGGGEQY
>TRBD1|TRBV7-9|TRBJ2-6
ASSLGGQGSGANVLT
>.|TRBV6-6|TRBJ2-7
AISQGPFYEQY
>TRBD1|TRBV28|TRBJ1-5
AGTSGGSLQPQH
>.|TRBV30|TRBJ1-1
AWSVSQNTEAF
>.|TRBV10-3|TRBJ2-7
AISESDSAYEQY
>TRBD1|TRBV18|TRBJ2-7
ASSETGDFHERY
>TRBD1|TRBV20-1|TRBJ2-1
SAPTGGWNEQF
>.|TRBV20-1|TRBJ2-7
SAIRGVSYEQY
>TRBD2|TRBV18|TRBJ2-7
ASSPGLAGNSYEQY
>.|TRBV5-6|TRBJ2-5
ASNWGIQETQY
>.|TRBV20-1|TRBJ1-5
SARAPDINQPQH
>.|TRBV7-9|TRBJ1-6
ASSSSGTRSSPLH
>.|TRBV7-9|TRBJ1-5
ASSSTSQPQH
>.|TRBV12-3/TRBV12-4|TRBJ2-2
ASSFTGFSGELF
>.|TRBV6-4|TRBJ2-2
ASRRGQDTGELF
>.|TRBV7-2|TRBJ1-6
ASSLDLGDISPLH
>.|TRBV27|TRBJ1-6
ASSARQRVNSPLH
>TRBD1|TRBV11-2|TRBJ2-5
ASSLGVEGHRGQRETQY
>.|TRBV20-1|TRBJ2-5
SASGEPPLETQY
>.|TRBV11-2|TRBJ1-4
ASSLEPGVNEKLF
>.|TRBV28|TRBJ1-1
ASSPPHRATEAF
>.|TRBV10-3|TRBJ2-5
AISDSIRGNQETQY
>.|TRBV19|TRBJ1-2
ASSFNADLYGYT
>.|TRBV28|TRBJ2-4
ASTMGAGNIQY
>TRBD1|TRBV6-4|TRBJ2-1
ASSESQGVNEQF
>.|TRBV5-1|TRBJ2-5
ASSPQGLTAGETQY
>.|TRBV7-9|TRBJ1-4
ASSLEEDEEKLF
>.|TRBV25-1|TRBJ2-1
ASSAIQGPYNEQF
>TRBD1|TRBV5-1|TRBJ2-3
ASSSGTGESDTQY
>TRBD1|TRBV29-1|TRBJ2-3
SVHGQGATDTQY